This TCR beta chain was sequenced for a study of control samples from healthy donors and cancer patients. CDR1 is MRHNA and CDR2 is SNTAGT in the germline V gene. The CDR3 covers 16 residues. Unmatched junction bases numbered 5, after V lost 4 bases and J lost 3 bases. TCRdb's copy holds only in-frame clones and misses some; the assay was immunoSEQ multiplex PCR. The table lists some 34,000 clones, approximately 93% of them singletons. This clone was found once. The sample comprised PBMCs. The chain couples TRBV6-4 to TRBJ2-3; TRBD2 agrees at 12 bases. This sequence was found in a man aged 40-55 years with colorectal cancer. Here the CDR3 reads CASSGPTSGGTDTQYF. The CDR3 DNA is TGTGCCAGCAGTGGCCCGACTAGCGGGGGAACAGATACGCAGTATTTT.